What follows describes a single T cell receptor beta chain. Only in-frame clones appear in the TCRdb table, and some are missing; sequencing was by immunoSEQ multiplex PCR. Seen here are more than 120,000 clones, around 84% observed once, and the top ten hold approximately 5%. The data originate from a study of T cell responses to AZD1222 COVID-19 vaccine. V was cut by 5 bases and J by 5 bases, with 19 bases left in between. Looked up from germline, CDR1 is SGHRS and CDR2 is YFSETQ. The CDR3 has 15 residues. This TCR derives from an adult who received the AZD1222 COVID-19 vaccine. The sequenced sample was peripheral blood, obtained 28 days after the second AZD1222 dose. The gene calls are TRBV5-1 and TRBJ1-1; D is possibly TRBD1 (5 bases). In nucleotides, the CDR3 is TGCGCCAGCAGAGCCCTCGCCGGGGGAGGGACTGAAGCTTTCTTT. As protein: CASRALAGGGTEAFF.